This TCR beta chain was retrieved from a study of blood T cell repertoires in COVID-19. Turning to the study itself: In each case, the material was cDNA or gDNA derived from T cells, B-cell-depleted T cells, or PBMCs.

Trimming cost V 4 bases and J 10 bases, with 17 bases left between them. Germline CDR1 reads SNHLY; CDR2 reads FYNNEI. The CDR3 length is 14 residues. This table comes from immunoSEQ multiplex PCR, and its TCRdb copy is limited to in-frame clones, with some not included. The repertoire holds some 110,000 clones, around 74% seen once, with 15% to 20% in the top ten. The sequence was obtained from a woman in her 70s with acute or convalescent COVID-19. The material sequenced was peripheral blood. The gene calls are TRBV2 and TRBJ2-1, with D possibly being TRBD2 (5 bases). CDR3 in DNA: TGTGCCAGCAGTGCCGGACTCAACCTCGAGGAGCAGTTCTTC. The encoded protein is CASSAGLNLEEQFF.